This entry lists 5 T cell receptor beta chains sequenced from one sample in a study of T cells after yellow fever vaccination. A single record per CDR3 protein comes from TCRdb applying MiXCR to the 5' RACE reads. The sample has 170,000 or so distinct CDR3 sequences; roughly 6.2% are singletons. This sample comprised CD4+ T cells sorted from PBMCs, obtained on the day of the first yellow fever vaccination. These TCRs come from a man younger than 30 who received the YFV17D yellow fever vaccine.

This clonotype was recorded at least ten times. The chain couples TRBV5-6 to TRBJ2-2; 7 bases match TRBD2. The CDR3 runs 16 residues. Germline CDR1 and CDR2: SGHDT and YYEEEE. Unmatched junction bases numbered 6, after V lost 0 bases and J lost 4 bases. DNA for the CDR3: TGTGCCAGCAGCTTGGATCCAGCGGGGCCCACCGGGGAGCTGTTTTTT. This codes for CASSLDPAGPTGELFF.

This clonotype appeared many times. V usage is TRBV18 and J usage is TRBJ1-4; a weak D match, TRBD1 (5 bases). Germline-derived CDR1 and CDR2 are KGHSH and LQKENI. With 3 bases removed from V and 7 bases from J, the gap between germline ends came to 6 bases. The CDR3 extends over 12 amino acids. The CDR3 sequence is CASSPGAEKLFF. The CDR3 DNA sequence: TGTGCCAGCTCACCCGGGGCTGAAAAACTGTTTTTT.

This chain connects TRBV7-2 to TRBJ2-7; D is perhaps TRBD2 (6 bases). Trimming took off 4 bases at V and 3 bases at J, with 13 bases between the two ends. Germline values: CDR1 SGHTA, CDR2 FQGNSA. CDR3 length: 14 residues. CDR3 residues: CASSSQIGGYEQYF. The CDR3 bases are TGTGCCAGCAGCTCACAGATCGGGGGCTACGAGCAGTACTTC.

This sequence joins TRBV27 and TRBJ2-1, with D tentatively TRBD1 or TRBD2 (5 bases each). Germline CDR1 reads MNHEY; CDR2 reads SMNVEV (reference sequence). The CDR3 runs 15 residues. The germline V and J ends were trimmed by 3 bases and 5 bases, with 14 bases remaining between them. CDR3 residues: CASSLRPREHNEQFF. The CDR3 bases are TGTGCCAGCAGTTTGCGTCCCAGGGAGCACAATGAGCAGTTCTTC.

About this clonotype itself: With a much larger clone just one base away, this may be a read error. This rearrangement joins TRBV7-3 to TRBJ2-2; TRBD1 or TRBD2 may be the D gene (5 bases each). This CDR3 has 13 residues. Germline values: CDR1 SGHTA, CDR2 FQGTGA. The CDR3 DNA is TGTGCCAGCAGCCCCCCTGGGACCGGGGAGCCGTTTTTT. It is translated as CASSPPGTGEPFF. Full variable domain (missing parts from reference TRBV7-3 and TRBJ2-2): GAGVSQTPSNKVTEKGKYVELRCDPISGHTALYWYRQSLGQGPEFLIYFQGTGAADDSGLPNDRFFAVRPEGSVSTLKIQRTERGDSAVYLCASSPPGTGEPFFGEGSRLTVL.